This T cell receptor (beta chain) was documented in a study of blood T cell repertoires in COVID-19. Study overall: Sources were T cells, B-cell-depleted T cells, or PBMCs; the material itself was cDNA or gDNA.

The CDR3 contains 12 residues. V gave up 6 bases and J gave up 7 bases, with 7 bases separating them. Profiled with immunoSEQ multiplex PCR; TCRdb holds only in-frame clones, not every one. There are approximately 70,000 clones in the sample; 90% occur only once, and under 6.5% lies in the top ten. This sequence joins TRBV12-3 or TRBV12-4 and TRBJ1-6; D not resolved. Input material: peripheral blood. The source is a woman aged 18-30 years with acute or convalescent COVID-19. CDR3 nucleotide sequence: TGTGCCAGCAGCCTTCTAAATTCACCCCTCCACTTT. Translation gives CASSLLNSPLHF.